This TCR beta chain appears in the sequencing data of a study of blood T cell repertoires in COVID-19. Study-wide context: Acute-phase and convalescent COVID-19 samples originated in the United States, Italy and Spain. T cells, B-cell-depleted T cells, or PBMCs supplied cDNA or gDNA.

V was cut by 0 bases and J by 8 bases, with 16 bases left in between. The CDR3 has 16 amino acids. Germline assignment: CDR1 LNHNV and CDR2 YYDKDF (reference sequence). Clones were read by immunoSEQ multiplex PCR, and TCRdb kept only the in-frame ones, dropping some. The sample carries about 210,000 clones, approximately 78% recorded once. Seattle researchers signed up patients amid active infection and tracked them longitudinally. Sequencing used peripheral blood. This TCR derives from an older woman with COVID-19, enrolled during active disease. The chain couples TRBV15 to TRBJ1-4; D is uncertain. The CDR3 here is CATSREDSPRKEKLFF. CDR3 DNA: TGTGCCACCAGCAGAGAAGACTCTCCTCGAAAGGAAAAACTGTTTTTT.